The source of this T cell receptor (beta chain) is a study of blood T cell repertoires in COVID-19. Study-wide context: From the United States, Italy and Spain came samples of acute and convalescent COVID-19.

As processed by the authors: Cell counts per sample came from amplifying reference gene primers. Repertoires were generated with immunoSEQ multiplex PCR, while TCRdb's copy carries only in-frame clones and drops some. Clone size and V and J calls were adopted from that table, with D and trimming inferred from the DNA. The profile shows 97,000 or so clones, around 79% of them singletons. There are 16 residues in the CDR3. The V and J ends lost 1 base and 2 bases, in that order; junction bases with no gene match: 3. Germline V gene data show CDR1 as GTSNPN and CDR2 as SVGIG (reference sequence). The chain has TRBV30 and TRBJ2-5; TRBD2 matches 14 bases. This TCR came from a woman over 75 with active or convalescent COVID-19. Sequencing was performed on peripheral blood. CDR3 sequence (DNA): TGTGCCTGGAGTGATGGACTAGCGGGAGGTCAAGAGACCCAGTACTTC. It encodes CAWSDGLAGGQETQYF.